The count of the clone carrying this T cell receptor (beta chain) is one. Its specificity is unknown. This specimen comes from a study of breast tumors, draining lymph nodes, adjacent tissues. General study findings and limits: The data were judged consistent with most tumor T cells coming from lymph node and expanding in tumor. Tumors had less TCR diversity than lymph nodes, more than nontumor tissue. That most tumor T cells come from lymph nodes remained unproven.

TCRdb fed the multiplex PCR reads into MiXCR, producing one record per CDR3 protein. This table has about 140,000 distinct CDR3 sequences, about 30% appearing once. There are 14 residues in the CDR3. In germline, CDR1 is LNHDA, CDR2 SQIVND (reference sequence). V was shortened by 2 bases and J by 6 bases, with 10 bases between the two germline ends. Breast cancer patients provided tissue from their axillary draining lymph nodes. V and J are TRBV19 and TRBJ2-2; a weak D match, TRBD1 (5 bases). The sequence was obtained from a female donor with breast cancer. Some clones in this sample may be carry-over from other donors' samples. The sequencing sample was made of axillary lymph node tissue. The CDR3 sequence: CASSIQGISGELFF. The CDR3 DNA reads as TGTGCCAGTAGTATACAGGGAATTTCCGGGGAGCTGTTTTTT.